A single sample is the source of the 2 T cell receptor beta chains below, sequenced in a study of blood T cells in healthy people across ages. A J-beta primer mix and a sample-barcoded 5' primer were used in a second PCR of about 7 to 12 cycles. TCRdb re-derived calls from the 5' RACE reads in MiXCR, one entry per CDR3 protein. Among around 800,000 distinct CDR3 sequences listed, roughly 24% were seen once. The same sample was also studied in work on T cells of mothers and their children.

The specimen sequenced was blood. The origin of the receptors is a boy aged 10-17 years in good health.

In its sample, this clonotype was seen a few times. The chain is built from TRBV7-9 and TRBJ1-3; D call uncertain. Germline V lookup: CDR1 SEHNR, CDR2 FQNEAQ (reference sequence). Trimming took 1 base from V and 0 from J, leaving 10 bases between them. The CDR3 is made up of 16 amino acids. Here the CDR3 reads CASSLDMASSGNTIYF. Written as DNA, the CDR3 is TGTGCCAGCAGCTTAGATATGGCAAGCTCTGGAAACACCATATATTTT.

The rearrangement links TRBV29-1 to TRBJ2-2, with 10 bases that match TRBD1. CDR3 length: 14 residues. Germline lookup yields CDR1 SQVTM and CDR2 ANQGSEA. CDR3 region: CSAGTGVNTGELFF. The CDR3 nucleotides are TGCAGTGCGGGGACAGGGGTGAACACCGGGGAGCTGTTTTTT.